This TCR beta chain was found in a study of blood T cell repertoires in COVID-19. Sequencing used immunoSEQ multiplex PCR; TCRdb keeps in-frame clones, though not all of them. The sample gives approximately 20,000 clones, over 75% of which show up once; under 75% is in the top ten. This CDR3 contains 17 residues. J was trimmed by 0 bases and V by 3 bases; bases with no gene match: 5. CDR1 is MNHNS, CDR2 SASEGT, per germline. This sequence originates from a man at least 80 years old with acute or convalescent COVID-19. Source material: peripheral blood. The chain recombines TRBV6-1 with TRBJ1-5, with 10 bases that match TRBD1. CDR3 loop: CASSETGGVNSNQPQHF. The CDR3 region has the DNA TGTGCCAGCAGTGAGACAGGGGGCGTCAATAGCAATCAGCCCCAGCATTTT.